This T cell receptor beta chain was sequenced in a study of cytomegalovirus exposure and HLA in healthy donors. Study-wide findings and caveats: A later analysis showed TCR association rates differing by HLA locus, peaking at DRB1 and lowest at HLA-C.

For this clone: Its antigen is unknown.

The PCR ran on 60 Vbeta and 13 Jbeta primers. The repertoire was sequenced with immunoSEQ multiplex PCR; TCRdb's copy has only in-frame clones and lacks some. The table lists roughly 120,000 clones. Trimming took 2 bases from V and 4 from J, leaving 12 bases between them. CDR3 length: 14 amino acids. Germline V gene lookup returns CDR1 MNHNS and CDR2 SASEGT. The sample was PBMCs. The receptor was derived from a man younger than 35 in good health and CMV-seronegative. The chain has TRBV6-1 and TRBJ2-7; D is ambiguous. CDR3 sequence (DNA): TGTGCCAGCAGTGAATTTGGCAGTCAATACGAGCAGTACTTC. Translating it yields CASSEFGSQYEQYF.